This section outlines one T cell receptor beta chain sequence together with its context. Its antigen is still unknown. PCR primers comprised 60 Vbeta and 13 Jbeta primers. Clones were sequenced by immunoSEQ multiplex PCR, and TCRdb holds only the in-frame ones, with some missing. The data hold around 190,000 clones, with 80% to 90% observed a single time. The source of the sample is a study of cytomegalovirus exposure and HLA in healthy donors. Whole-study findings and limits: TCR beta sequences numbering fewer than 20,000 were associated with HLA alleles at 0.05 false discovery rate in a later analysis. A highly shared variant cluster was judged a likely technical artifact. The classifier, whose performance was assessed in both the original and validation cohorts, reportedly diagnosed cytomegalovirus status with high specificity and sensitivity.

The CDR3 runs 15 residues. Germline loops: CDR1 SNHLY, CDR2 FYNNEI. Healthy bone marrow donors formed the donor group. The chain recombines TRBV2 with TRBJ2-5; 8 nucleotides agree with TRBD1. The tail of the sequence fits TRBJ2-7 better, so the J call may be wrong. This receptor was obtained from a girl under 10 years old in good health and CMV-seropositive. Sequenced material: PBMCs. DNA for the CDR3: TGTGCCAGCAGTGAAGCGGGACAGGATTCCTACGAGCAGTACTTC. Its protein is CASSEAGQDSYEQYF.